Listed below are T cell receptor beta chains from one sample, sequenced in a study of blood T cell repertoires in COVID-19. The data were produced by immunoSEQ multiplex PCR, yet TCRdb's version contains in-frame clones alone and is incomplete. The sample has about 210,000 clones, around 89% seen once. The sample taken for sequencing was peripheral blood. The receptors stem from a man between 70 and 80 years old with acute or convalescent COVID-19. The CDR3 runs from the conserved cysteine through the conserved F or W. Fields, in order: J gene, clone size, D gene, V gene, CDR3 protein, CDR3 DNA. A D gene is named only where the DNA matches it firmly. Part of the rows lack a size; the others show once, few, many or a class for expanded clones.

>TRBJ2-1|many|-|TRBV18
CASSPSMRDSRENEQFF
TGTGCCAGCTCACCCTCGATGCGGGACTCCCGCGAGAATGAGCAGTTCTTC
>TRBJ2-7|-|TRBD1|TRBV18
CASSPGQVTYEQYF
TGTGCCAGCTCCCCGGGACAGGTTACCTACGAGCAGTACTTC
>TRBJ2-7|-|-|TRBV18
CASSPGSTSYEQYF
TGTGCCAGCTCACCAGGGAGTACCTCCTACGAGCAGTACTTC
>TRBJ2-7|-|TRBD2|TRBV24-1
CATSDSGLAGHEQYF
TGTGCCACCAGTGATTCTGGACTAGCTGGCCACGAGCAGTACTTC
>TRBJ2-1|-|TRBD1|TRBV30
CAWKGVGTARTYNEQFF
TGTGCCTGGAAGGGGGTAGGGACAGCCCGAACCTACAATGAGCAGTTCTTC
>TRBJ1-6|once|TRBD1|TRBV6-5
CASSQQGAGNSPLHF
TGTGCCAGCAGCCAACAGGGGGCGGGAAATTCACCCCTCCACTTT
>TRBJ2-2|-|-|TRBV7-2
CASSSMTVLNGGELFF
TGTGCCAGCAGCTCTATGACAGTTTTAAATGGCGGGGAGCTGTTTTTT
>TRBJ2-7|-|TRBD2|TRBV15
CATGTSATAPYEQYF
TGTGCCACCGGGACTAGCGCAACGGCCCCCTACGAGCAGTACTTC
>TRBJ2-7|-|-|TRBV15
CATSRDRGRTYEQYF
TGTGCCACCAGCAGAGATAGAGGCAGAACCTACGAGCAGTACTTC
>TRBJ1-1|-|-|TRBV5-6
CASSLLSAVTEAFF
TGTGCCAGCAGCTTGCTGTCAGCGGTTACTGAAGCTTTCTTT
>TRBJ1-1|-|-|TRBV7-9
CASSLYVTGNTEAFF
TGTGCCAGCAGCTTATACGTTACCGGGAACACTGAAGCTTTCTTT
>TRBJ2-1|-|TRBD1|TRBV15
CATSRGGTGGSYNEQFF
TGTGCCACCAGCAGGGGAGGGACAGGGGGCTCCTACAATGAGCAGTTCTTC
>TRBJ1-1|-|-|TRBV7-9
CASSPRQYTEAFF
TGTGCCAGCAGCCCCCGACAGTACACTGAAGCTTTCTTT
>TRBJ2-1|-|-|TRBV6-5
CASSTANEQFF
TGTGCCAGCAGTACTGCGAATGAGCAGTTCTTC
>TRBJ1-3|-|-|TRBV18
CASSPPRGGPYETSLRNTIYF
TGTGCCAGCTCACCACCCCGGGGGGGGCCATATGAAACATCTCTGCGTAACACCATATATTTT
>TRBJ2-7|-|TRBD2|TRBV10-3
CAISEPSGGPYEQYF
TGTGCCATCAGTGAGCCTAGCGGAGGTCCCTACGAGCAGTACTTC
>TRBJ2-2|-|-|TRBV7-2
CASSLAPTGMTGELFF
TGTGCCAGCAGCTTAGCGCCAACAGGAATGACCGGGGAGCTGTTTTTT
>TRBJ2-1|-|TRBD2|TRBV28
CASRLAGVLSYNEQFF
TGTGCCAGCAGACTAGCGGGAGTATTATCCTACAATGAGCAGTTCTTC
>TRBJ1-5|-|TRBD1|TRBV5-8
CASNVGQGIQPQHF
TGTGCCAGCAATGTGGGACAGGGCATTCAGCCCCAGCATTTT
>TRBJ2-3|-|TRBD2|TRBV3-1/TRBV3-2
CASSQAVAGGGDTQYF
TGTGCCAGCAGCCAAGCGGTAGCGGGAGGGGGAGATACGCAGTATTTT
>TRBJ2-6|-|TRBD1|TRBV4-2
CASSQRDRGQSGANVLTF
TGTGCCAGCAGCCAAAGGGACAGGGGGCAATCGGGGGCCAACGTCCTGACTTTC